This T cell receptor beta chain derives from a study of chemoradiotherapy in HPV16-positive cancers. Over chemoradiotherapy, repertoires were sampled more than once. CDR1 is SGHVS and CDR2 is FQNEAQ in the germline V gene. CDR3 length: 15 residues. The J segment lost 6 bases and the V segment lost 5 bases, leaving 10 bases of the junction unmatched. Produced via immunoSEQ multiplex PCR; TCRdb's table is partial and in-frame only. The data contain roughly 39,000 clones, around three quarters of them singletons. Sample: blood, taken from a patient who underwent chemoradiotherapy. This TCR derives from a human donor with HPV-associated anogenital cancer. This chain joins TRBV7-8 and TRBJ2-7, with 10 bases that match TRBD2. CDR3 loop: CASSAASGGIIEQYF. As DNA, the CDR3 is TGTGCCAGCAGCGCGGCTAGCGGGGGAATCATCGAGCAGTACTTC.